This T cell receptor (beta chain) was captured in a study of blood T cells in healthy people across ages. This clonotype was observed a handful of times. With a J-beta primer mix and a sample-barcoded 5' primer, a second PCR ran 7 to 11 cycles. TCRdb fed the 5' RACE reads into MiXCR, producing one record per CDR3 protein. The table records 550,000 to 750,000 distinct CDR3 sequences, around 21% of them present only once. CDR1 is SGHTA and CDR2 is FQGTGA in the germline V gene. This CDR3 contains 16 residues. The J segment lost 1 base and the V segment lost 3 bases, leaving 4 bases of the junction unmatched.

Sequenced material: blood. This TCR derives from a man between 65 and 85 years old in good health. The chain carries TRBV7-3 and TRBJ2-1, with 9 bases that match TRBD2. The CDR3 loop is CASSLGSGRSYNEQFF. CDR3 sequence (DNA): TGTGCCAGCAGCTTGGGTAGCGGGAGATCCTACAATGAGCAGTTCTTC.